Below, one T cell receptor (beta chain) is given with its context. Its antigen is not identified. This entry belongs to a study of cytomegalovirus exposure and HLA in healthy donors. About the study: In a later analysis, the roughly 120 validation repertoires were reported to have used the same platform as the roughly 730 first-cohort repertoires. Whole-study results and caveats: Cytomegalovirus association was assigned to about 150 TCR beta chains.

The protocol was immunoSEQ multiplex PCR, while the TCRdb copy is restricted to in-frame clones and leaves out a portion. The sample holds 200,000 or so clones, roughly 88% seen once. This TCR was recovered from a woman under 30 in good health and CMV-seronegative. Sequencing was carried out using PBMCs.

The CDR3 spells CASSPDRGRYEGETQYF. In nucleotides, the CDR3 is TGTGCCAGCAGTCCCGACAGGGGGCGGTACGAGGGAGAGACCCAGTACTTC. The chain employs TRBV27 and TRBJ2-5; 10 bases map to TRBD1. This CDR3 has 17 residues. V lost 5 bases to trimming and J lost 4 bases; unmatched junction nucleotides: 13. Germline V gives CDR1 MNHEY, CDR2 SMNVEV (reference sequence).